What follows describes a single T cell receptor (beta chain). The antigen remains unidentified. Whereas donors were nominally healthy upon sampling, unrecorded immune exposures were probable. These data originate in a study of cytomegalovirus exposure and HLA in healthy donors. Study-level results: In a later analysis, V- and J-gene trimming of beta chains associated with a DCLRE1C missense variant, replicated independently.

The CDR3 has 14 amino acids. J gave up 8 bases and V 5 bases, and 11 bases lay outside the gene matches. CDR1 is SGHRS and CDR2 is YFSETQ in the germline V gene. With 60 Vbeta and 13 Jbeta primers, the PCR was carried out. Libraries were prepared by immunoSEQ multiplex PCR; TCRdb keeps only in-frame clonotypes and omits some of them. Of about 120,000 clones listed, more than 65% were seen once; the top ten hold roughly 4%. Sample: PBMCs. The origin of this receptor is a man aged 18 to 30 in good health and CMV-seropositive. This chain links TRBV5-1 with TRBJ2-7, with TRBD1 matching 9 bases. CDR3 region: CASSSGTGSSKQYF. Written as DNA, the CDR3 is TGCGCCAGCAGTTCCGGGACAGGGTCGTCTAAGCAGTACTTC.